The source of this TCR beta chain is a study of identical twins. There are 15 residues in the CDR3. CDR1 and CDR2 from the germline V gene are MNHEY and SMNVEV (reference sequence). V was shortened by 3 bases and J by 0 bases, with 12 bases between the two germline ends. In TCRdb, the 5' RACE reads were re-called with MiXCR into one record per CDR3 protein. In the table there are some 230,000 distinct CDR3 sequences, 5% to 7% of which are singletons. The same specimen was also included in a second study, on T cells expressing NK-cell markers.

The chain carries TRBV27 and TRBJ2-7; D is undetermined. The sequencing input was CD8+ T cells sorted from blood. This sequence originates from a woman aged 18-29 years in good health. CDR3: CASSLLRTSSYEQYF. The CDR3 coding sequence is TGTGCCAGCAGTTTGTTACGGACGAGCTCCTACGAGCAGTACTTC.